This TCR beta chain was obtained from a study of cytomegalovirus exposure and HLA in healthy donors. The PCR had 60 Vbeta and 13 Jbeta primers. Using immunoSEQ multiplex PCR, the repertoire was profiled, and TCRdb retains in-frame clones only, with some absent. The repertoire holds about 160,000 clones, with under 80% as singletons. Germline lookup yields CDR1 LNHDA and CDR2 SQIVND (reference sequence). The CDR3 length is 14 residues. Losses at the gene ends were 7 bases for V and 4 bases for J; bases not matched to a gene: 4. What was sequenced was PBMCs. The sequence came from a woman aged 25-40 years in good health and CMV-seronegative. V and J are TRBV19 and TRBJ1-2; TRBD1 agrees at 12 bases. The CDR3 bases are TGTGCCAGTACTAGGGACAGGGGGCCCTATGGCTACACCTTC. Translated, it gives CASTRDRGPYGYTF.